What follows are 17 T cell receptor beta chains derived from one specimen sequenced in a study of patients and donors after allogeneic stem cell transplantation. TCRdb re-analysed the RT-PCR reads in MiXCR, keeping a single row per CDR3 protein. Among around 170,000 distinct CDR3 sequences, approximately 24% were seen once, and the ten largest hold about 24%. The sequenced sample was blood, either unsorted or a sorted T cell fraction (not recorded which). The receptors here all came from a human donor who was either an allogeneic HSCT recipient or a stem cell or donor lymphocyte infusion donor (not recorded which). It is not recorded whose cells these are; they may come from a transplant donor.

This clonotype is medium-sized (0.01 to 0.1%) in the sample. The chain joins TRBV7-9 to TRBJ2-2; 9 bases agree with TRBD2. V gave up 2 bases and J gave up 3 bases; unmatched junction bases: 10. The CDR3 contains 18 residues. Germline V CDR1 and CDR2: SEHNR, FQNEAQ (reference sequence). The DNA of the CDR3 is TGTGCCAGCAGCTTAAACGACGTAGCGGGAGCCTACACCGGGGAGCTGTTTTTT. This sequence encodes CASSLNDVAGAYTGELFF.

This clonotype was recorded a few times. This chain links TRBV29-1 with TRBJ2-7; 7 bases match TRBD2. This CDR3 has 14 residues. V shed 0 bases, J shed 3 bases, and the junction held 5 bases outside the gene matches. In germline, CDR1 is SQVTM, CDR2 ANQGSEA. CDR3 in amino acids: CSVEDLAGDYEQYF. The CDR3 DNA sequence: TGCAGCGTTGAAGATCTGGCGGGAGACTACGAGCAGTACTTC.

The J gene is TRBJ1-1, the V gene TRBV29-1, with D perhaps TRBD1 (6 bases). Trimming removed 6 bases from V and 1 base from J, with 18 bases in between. There are 15 residues in the CDR3. Germline V gene lookup returns CDR1 SQVTM and CDR2 ANQGSEA. The CDR3 loop is CSVHRVEGQNTEAFF. CDR3 in DNA: TGCAGCGTACACAGGGTTGAGGGCCAGAACACTGAAGCTTTCTTT. The full variable domain, rest sourced from reference TRBV29-1 and TRBJ1-1, is SAVISQKPSRDICQRGTSLTIQCQVDSQVTMMFWYRQQPGQSLTLIATANQGSEATYESGFVIDKFPISRPNLTFSTLTVSNMSPEDSSIYLCSVHRVEGQNTEAFFGQGTRLTVV.

This clonotype has just a few counts. The rearrangement joins TRBV6-5 to TRBJ2-5; 9 bases map to TRBD2. After removal of 6 bases from V and 6 bases from J, the junction contained 8 bases not matched to a gene. CDR1 MNHEY and CDR2 SVGAGI come from the germline V gene. The CDR3 contains 14 residues. In DNA form, the CDR3 reads TGTGCCAGCAGCCCCGGGACTAGCTCGAAGACCCAGTACTTC. Protein sequence: CASSPGTSSKTQYF.

The chain employs TRBV7-8 and TRBJ1-5; 7 bases are shared with TRBD1. CDR1 is SGHVS, CDR2 FQNEAQ, per germline. The CDR3 sequence is 17 residues long. The J segment lost 0 bases and the V segment lost 4 bases, leaving 9 bases of the junction unmatched. DNA of the CDR3: TGTGCCAGCAGCTATCTAACAGGGGACCATAGCAATCAGCCCCAGCATTTT. This codes for CASSYLTGDHSNQPQHF. Complete variable domain (other parts from reference TRBV7-8 and TRBJ1-5): GAGVSQSPRYKVAKRGQDVALRCDPISGHVSLFWYQQALGQGPEFLTYFQNEAQLDKSGLPSDRFFAERPEGSVSTLKIQRTQQEDSAVYLCASSYLTGDHSNQPQHFGDGTRLSIL.

The chain is built from TRBV4-1 and TRBJ2-3, with 11 nucleotides matching TRBD1. Trimming removed 1 base from V and 3 bases from J; junction bases left unmatched: 6. Germline V gene sequence: CDR1 MGHRA, CDR2 YSYEKL. This CDR3 comprises 17 residues. DNA of the CDR3: TGCGCCAGCAGCCAAGGTCCTGGGGACAGGGGGACAGATACGCAGTATTTT. As protein: CASSQGPGDRGTDTQYF.

The chain is built from TRBV29-1 and TRBJ1-2; 7 bases match TRBD1. Germline assignment: CDR1 SQVTM and CDR2 ANQGSEA. The CDR3 spans 14 residues. V lost 3 bases and J lost 6; bases outside the gene matches: 10. CDR3 in amino acids: CSVEGTGAGNGYTF. CDR3 nucleotides: TGCAGCGTTGAGGGTACAGGGGCCGGCAATGGCTACACCTTC.

The genes are TRBV5-1 and TRBJ2-5; possibly TRBD1 for D (5 bases). Germline V gives CDR1 SGHRS, CDR2 YFSETQ. The CDR3 is 14 amino acids. Deletions cut 0 bases from V and 1 base from J, with 7 bases between. CDR3 protein: CASSLGQRQETQYF. DNA for the CDR3: TGCGCCAGCAGCTTGGGACAGCGCCAAGAGACCCAGTACTTC.

The gene calls are TRBV20-1 and TRBJ1-1, with 9 bases lining up with TRBD1. This CDR3 spans 13 amino acids. Trimming removed 1 base from V and 6 bases from J; junction bases left unmatched: 3. From germline, CDR1 is DFQATT and CDR2 SNEGSKA (reference sequence). The CDR3 DNA reads TGCAGTGCTAGAGGGACAGGGGTCGCTGAAGCTTTCTTT. Protein product: CSARGTGVAEAFF.

This clonotype appeared a few times. This chain connects TRBV18 to TRBJ1-5; D is unclear. Trimming removed 3 bases at V and 4 bases at J, with 10 bases between. Germline CDR1 and CDR2: KGHSH and LQKENI. CDR3 length: 14 amino acids. CDR3 protein: CASSPVYKNQPQHF. Written as DNA, the CDR3 is TGTGCCAGCTCACCCGTTTACAAGAATCAGCCCCAGCATTTT. The variable domain in full, with the rest retrieved from reference TRBV18 and TRBJ1-5, is NAGVMQNPRHLVRRRGQEARLRCSPMKGHSHVYWYRQLPEEGLKFMVYLQKENIIDESGMPKERFSAEFPKEGPSILRIQQVVRGDSAAYFCASSPVYKNQPQHFGDGTRLSIL.

Only a few counts were recorded for this clonotype. This chain uses TRBV5-1 with TRBJ1-2; D remains unclear. V was shortened by 0 bases and J by 10 bases, with 22 bases between the two germline ends. The germline gives CDR1 SGHRS, CDR2 YFSETQ. The CDR3 covers 16 residues. This CDR3 reads CASSLDFQETPFYYTF. CDR3 DNA sequence: TGCGCCAGCAGCTTGGATTTCCAGGAGACCCCTTTTTACTACACCTTC.

The sample holds a few counts of this clonotype. The chain links TRBV19 to TRBJ1-2, with TRBD1 as a possible D gene (5 bases). V was trimmed by 3 bases and J by 2 bases, leaving 13 bases between them. Germline V gives CDR1 LNHDA, CDR2 SQIVND (reference sequence). There are 15 residues in the CDR3. The DNA of the CDR3 is TGTGCCAGTAGTATGGGGTCAGGGATCAACTATGGCTACACCTTC. It codes for CASSMGSGINYGYTF.

This clonotype has a handful of counts. V usage is TRBV9 and J usage is TRBJ1-1; 10 positions match TRBD1. CDR1 and CDR2 from the germline V gene are SGDLS and YYNGEE. The CDR3 covers 15 residues. Losses at the gene ends were 3 bases for V and 1 base for J; bases not matched to a gene: 3. The CDR3 nucleotides read TGTGCCAGCAGCGGGGACAGGGGTGGGAACACTGAAGCTTTCTTT. It specifies CASSGDRGGNTEAFF.

This clonotype was counted only a few times. V usage is TRBV12-3 or TRBV12-4 and J usage is TRBJ2-7; D is uncertain. The CDR3 runs to 15 residues. Trimming stripped 3 bases from V and 4 bases from J, with 16 bases between. Here the CDR3 reads CASSFWAGARYEQYF. Written as DNA, the CDR3 is TGTGCCAGCAGTTTTTGGGCAGGCGCTAGGTACGAGCAGTACTTC.

V and J are TRBV12-3 or TRBV12-4 and TRBJ2-5; the D gene could be TRBD1 or TRBD2 (6 bases each). This CDR3 region has 14 residues. V lost 6 bases and J lost 4, with 15 bases in between. Written as DNA, the CDR3 is TGTGCCAGCAGCTCGCCGGGGGCAGGAGAGACCCAGTACTTC. It translates to CASSSPGAGETQYF.

The chain is built from TRBV12-3 or TRBV12-4 and TRBJ2-5; D remains ambiguous. Deletions cut 3 bases from V and 4 bases from J, with 9 bases between. The CDR3 has 13 amino acids. The CDR3 region has the DNA TGTGCCAGCAGTTTTTTAGGGATAGAGACCCAGTACTTC. Translated: CASSFLGIETQYF.

This CDR3 reads CSVLGHARSYEQYF. CDR3 DNA: TGCAGCGTGCTCGGACACGCGCGCTCCTACGAGCAGTACTTC. The chain joins TRBV29-1 to TRBJ2-7, with D tentatively TRBD1 (5 bases). The CDR3 consists of 14 residues. Germline-derived CDR1 and CDR2 are SQVTM and ANQGSEA. V was cut by 6 bases and J by 0 bases, with 15 bases left in between.